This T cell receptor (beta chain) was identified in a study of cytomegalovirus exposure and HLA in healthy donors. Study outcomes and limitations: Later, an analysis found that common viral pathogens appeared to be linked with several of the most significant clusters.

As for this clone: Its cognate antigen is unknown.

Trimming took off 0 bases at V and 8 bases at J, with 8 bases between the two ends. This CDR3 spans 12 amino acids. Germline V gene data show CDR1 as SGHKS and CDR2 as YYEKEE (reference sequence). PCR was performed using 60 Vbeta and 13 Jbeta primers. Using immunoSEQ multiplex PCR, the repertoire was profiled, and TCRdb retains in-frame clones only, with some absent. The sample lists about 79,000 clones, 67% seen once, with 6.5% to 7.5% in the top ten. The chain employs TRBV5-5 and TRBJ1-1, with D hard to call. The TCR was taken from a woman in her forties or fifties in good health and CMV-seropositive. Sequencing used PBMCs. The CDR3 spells CASSLAIREAFF. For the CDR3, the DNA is TGTGCCAGCAGCTTGGCCATCAGGGAAGCTTTCTTT. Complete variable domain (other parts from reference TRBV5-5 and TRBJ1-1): DAGVTQSPTHLIKTRGQQVTLRCSPISGHKSVSWYQQVLGQGPQFIFQYYEKEERGRGNFPDRFSARQFPNYSSELNVNALLLGDSALYLCASSLAIREAFFGQGTRLTVV.